Shown below are 18 T cell receptor beta chains from a single sample sequenced in a study of T cells in Graves' hyperthyroidism and ophthalmopathy (dated by TCRdb to between 2017 and 2020). Library creation used multiplex PCR. Sequencing instrument: Illumina HiSeq 2000. TCR beta CDR3 regions were amplified from RNA transcripts. The TCR CDR3 was subjected to a first round of RT-PCR using the HTBI primer set and the Qiagen OneStep RT-PCR kit. TCRdb reanalyzed the raw reads on its own, using fastp at Q25 for trimming and MiXCR for clone calling, and kept in-frame beta chains. Under each unique CDR3 protein, matching rows form one entry showing the most common genes and DNA. The sample records around 440,000 distinct CDR3 sequences, about 15% of which are singletons. The leading ten clones occupy about 14% of the sample. The material sequenced was blood. Receptors originate from a woman under 30 with Graves' hyperthyroidism.

This clonotype appeared many times. The V gene is TRBV7-2, the J gene TRBJ2-3; 8 positions agree with TRBD2. Trimming at V came to 3 bases and at J to 5 bases, leaving 7 bases not matched to a gene. Germline CDR1 and CDR2: SGHTA and FQGNSA. The CDR3 loop spans 15 amino acids. The CDR3 nucleotides read TGTGCCAGCAGCTTCGGGGGGGCCCTAGTAGATACGCAGTATTTT. The encoded protein is CASSFGGALVDTQYF.

This clonotype was seen a handful of times. V gene TRBV30 combines with J gene TRBJ2-1, with 10 bases fitting TRBD2. This CDR3 is built from 16 residues. CDR1 is GTSNPN, CDR2 SVGIG, per germline (reference sequence). The V gene end was trimmed by 0 bases and the J gene end by 0 bases; junction bases not matched to a gene: 2. The CDR3 loop is CAWSVPSGGSYNEQFF. As DNA, the CDR3 is TGTGCCTGGAGTGTCCCTAGCGGGGGCTCCTACAATGAGCAGTTCTTC.

This clonotype was counted between two and nine times. V is TRBV7-2 and J is TRBJ2-3, with 10 positions matching TRBD2. There are 16 residues in the CDR3. Germline values: CDR1 SGHTA, CDR2 FQGNSA. V lost 3 bases to trimming and J lost 2 bases; unmatched junction nucleotides: 5. The CDR3 nucleotides read TGTGCCAGCAGCTTTGCCGGGACTAGCGCCACAGATACGCAGTATTTT. It yields the protein CASSFAGTSATDTQYF. The full variable domain, with the rest looked up from reference TRBV7-2 and TRBJ2-3, is GAGVSQSPSNKVTEKGKDVELRCDPISGHTALYWYRQSLGQGLEFLIYFQGNSAPDKSGLPSDRFSAERTGGSVSTLTIQRTQQEDSAVYLCASSFAGTSATDTQYFGPGTRLTVL.

In its sample, this clonotype was seen many times. The chain has TRBV28 and TRBJ1-4; no clear D gene. The ends were cut back, 4 bases at V and 10 bases at J, with 16 bases in the middle. The CDR3 totals 14 residues. Looked up from germline, CDR1 is MDHEN and CDR2 is SYDVKM. CDR3 DNA: TGTGCCAGCAGTTCCCCACCGGGCTACGGAAAACTGTTTTTT. Amino acids: CASSSPPGYGKLFF.

This clonotype appeared many times. The V gene is TRBV12-3 or TRBV12-4, the J gene TRBJ2-1, with D possibly TRBD1 on 6 matching bases. Trimming left V 3 bases short and J 7 bases short, with 13 bases between. This CDR3 has 14 amino acids. The CDR3 loop reads CASSFLEGGNEQFF. CDR3 bases: TGTGCCAGCAGTTTTTTGGAAGGGGGAAATGAGCAGTTCTTC.

This clonotype was detected ten times or more. This sequence joins TRBV20-1 and TRBJ2-1; 11 bases are shared with TRBD2. Looked up from germline, CDR1 is DFQATT and CDR2 is SNEGSKA (reference sequence). With V trimmed by 5 bases and J by 7 bases, 4 bases remained unmatched. The CDR3 runs to 13 residues. The CDR3 region has the DNA TGCAGTGCTGGTAGCGGGGGGGAGAATGAGCAGTTCTTC. This gives the protein CSAGSGGENEQFF.

This clonotype was observed at least ten times. The chain joins TRBV2 to TRBJ2-1, with D possibly matching TRBD1 (5 bases). Trimming pared 6 bases from V and 3 bases from J, leaving 6 bases between. CDR3 length equals 12 residues. The germline CDR1 and CDR2 sequences are SNHLY and FYNNEI. The CDR3 region is CASRQVYNEQFF. CDR3 nucleotides: TGTGCCAGCAGACAGGTCTACAATGAGCAGTTCTTC. The full variable domain, with the rest looked up from reference TRBV2 and TRBJ2-1, is EPEVTQTPSHQVTQMGQEVILRCVPISNHLYFYWYRQILGQKVEFLVSFYNNEISEKSEIFDDQFSVERPDGSNFTLKIRSTKLEDSAMYFCASRQVYNEQFFGPGTRLTVL.

This clonotype has at least ten counts. This chain uses TRBV12-3 or TRBV12-4 with TRBJ2-1, with 11 bases fitting TRBD2. The CDR3 has 16 amino acids. V shed 5 bases, J shed 3 bases, and the junction held 6 bases outside the gene matches. The CDR3 nucleotides read TGTGCCAGCAGTGGGTTAGCGGGAGGGAGCTACAATGAGCAGTTCTTC. Translated: CASSGLAGGSYNEQFF.

This chain joins TRBV4-1 and TRBJ2-7; D is ambiguous. Germline values: CDR1 MGHRA, CDR2 YSYEKL. The CDR3 covers 15 residues. The V gene lost 2 bases and the J gene lost 6 bases, with 17 bases spanning the gap. The CDR3 loop reads CASSQSDRGAIEQYF. For the CDR3, the DNA is TGCGCCAGCAGCCAATCGGACCGTGGAGCAATCGAGCAGTACTTC.

This clonotype was counted a few times. The gene calls are TRBV10-1 and TRBJ2-7; D could derive from TRBD1 or TRBD2 (5 bases each). From germline, CDR1 is WNHNN and CDR2 SYGVQD (reference sequence). The germline V and J ends were trimmed by 5 bases and 1 base, with 9 bases remaining between them. CDR3 length equals 13 residues. As DNA, the CDR3 is TGCGCCAGCAGTAGGGACCCATCCTACGAGCAGTACTTC. It specifies CASSRDPSYEQYF.

This clonotype was found many times. The V and J genes are TRBV6-2 or TRBV6-3 and TRBJ2-7; D is undetermined. CDR3 length: 12 amino acids. V lost 1 base, J lost 4 bases, and 5 bases lay in between. Germline V gene lookup returns CDR1 MNHEY and CDR2 SVGEGT. Here the CDR3 reads CASSYYQYEQYF. The CDR3 DNA sequence: TGTGCCAGCAGTTACTATCAGTACGAGCAGTACTTC.

The chain links TRBV6-6 to TRBJ2-7, with a possible D match to TRBD1 (6 bases). Trimming left V 2 bases short and J 0 bases short, with 8 bases between. Germline V gene lookup returns CDR1 MNHNY and CDR2 SVGAGI (reference sequence). CDR3 length: 14 residues. The CDR3 region is CASSYRTDSYEQYF. As DNA, the CDR3 is TGTGCCAGCAGTTACAGGACAGACTCCTACGAGCAGTACTTC.

In its sample, this clonotype was seen a few times. The rearrangement joins TRBV12-3 or TRBV12-4 to TRBJ2-2, with TRBD1 matching 7 bases. V was clipped by 11 bases and J by 3 bases; unmatched bases: 6. The CDR3 extends over 13 amino acids. The CDR3 nucleotides are TGTGCCTCGAAAGGGGGCCACACCGGGGAGCTGTTTTTT. It is translated as CASKGGHTGELFF.

This clonotype was observed at least ten times. The chain employs TRBV10-1 and TRBJ2-7; 8 nucleotides align to TRBD1. CDR1 is WNHNN and CDR2 is SYGVQD in the germline V gene (reference sequence). The CDR3 loop spans 16 amino acids. V was pared by 6 bases and J by 1 base, with 11 bases of the junction left unmatched. This CDR3 reads CASSPQPGQESYEQYF. The CDR3 region has the DNA TGCGCCAGCAGCCCTCAGCCGGGACAGGAATCCTACGAGCAGTACTTC.

This clonotype has a handful of counts. This rearrangement joins TRBV5-8 to TRBJ2-5; TRBD1 might be the D (5 bases). Trimming removed 0 bases at V and 2 bases at J, with 11 bases between. The CDR3 covers 15 residues. Germline assignment: CDR1 SGHTS and CDR2 YDEGEE. The CDR3 sequence: CASSLALRTQETQYF. In DNA, the CDR3 is TGTGCCAGCAGCTTGGCCTTGCGGACACAAGAGACCCAGTACTTC.

This clonotype was found many times. The chain joins TRBV3-1 to TRBJ2-3; D remains ambiguous. Trimming removed 0 bases at V and 4 bases at J, with 8 bases between. Germline V gene data show CDR1 as LGHDT and CDR2 as YNNKEL (reference sequence). The CDR3 covers 14 residues. CDR3 nucleotide sequence: TGTGCCAGCAGCCAAGAAGTTTTGCCAGATACGCAGTATTTT. The encoded protein is CASSQEVLPDTQYF.

This clonotype appeared many times. The J gene is TRBJ1-2, the V gene TRBV9; D unclear. The ends were cut back, 9 bases at V and 2 bases at J, with 14 bases in the middle. The CDR3 has 13 residues. Germline V gene data show CDR1 as SGDLS and CDR2 as YYNGEE. The CDR3 DNA follows: TGTGCCACCTCCTCGGGAGCGAACTATGGCTACACCTTC. Translated: CATSSGANYGYTF.

In this sample, this clonotype turned up many times. The chain has TRBV12-3 or TRBV12-4 and TRBJ2-7; 9 positions agree with TRBD2. V was clipped by 5 bases and J by 6 bases; unmatched bases: 5. The CDR3 has 13 amino acids. This CDR3 is CASSRAAGGEQYF. CDR3 DNA: TGTGCCAGCAGTCGGGCAGCGGGGGGCGAGCAGTACTTC.